This TCR beta chain was identified in a study of T cells after yellow fever vaccination. Of note for this clonotype: A much larger clone sits a single nucleotide away, making a read error possible.

One entry per CDR3 protein, called by TCRdb with MiXCR from the 5' RACE reads. The sample includes roughly 120,000 distinct CDR3 sequences, around 6.7% of them seen just once. The CDR3 extends over 17 amino acids. Between the trimmed V and J ends, which lost 4 bases and 1 base, there was a span of 14 bases. The germline V gene encodes CDR1 SEHNR and CDR2 FQNEAQ (reference sequence). This rearrangement joins TRBV7-9 to TRBJ2-6, with a tentative D call TRBD1 (6 bases). The TCR originated in a man younger than 35 who received the YFV17D yellow fever vaccine. Here the sequenced sample was CD4+ T cells sorted from PBMCs, taken around 45 days after the first yellow fever vaccination. The CDR3 nucleotides read TGTGCCAGCAGCTCCGGGACAAGGGGGTCTGGGGCCAACGTCCTGACTTTC. This encodes CASSSGTRGSGANVLTF.